The source of this T cell receptor beta chain is a study of identical twins (dated by TCRdb to 2015 to 2016). Regarding the research as a whole: To test whether fetal clonotypes persist, this study deep-sequenced TCR alpha and beta repertoires from monozygotic twins, from unrelated adults of various ages, and from cord blood. To rule out contamination, replicate twin experiments were performed at different times with different library preparation protocols. Summary of the overall study and its limitations: Compared with coincidental sharing between unrelated individuals, out-of-frame TCR alpha sequences shared between twins had an excess of sequences with low generation probability. In monozygotic twins, recombination models systematically underestimated out-of-frame TCR alpha sharing, but the models matched the sharing seen between unrelated individuals. Zero-insertion analyses could be partly confounded by invariant T cells such as MAIT and iNKT, though diverse VJ usage argued against such confounding for most clonotypes. Conclusions relied on cross-sectional statistical analysis, since the same donors could not be followed over many years. Fewer insertions were carried by abundant cord blood beta clonotypes; a weaker similar trend was observed in young adult naive repertoires, while no such trend was observed in memory repertoires. A weaker excess of twin sharing was found in beta out-of-frame sequences because the signal-to-noise ratio was lowered by fewer shared sequences.

Library preparation was by 5' RACE. Sequencing was carried out with an Illumina HiSeq 2000. Template switching added a universal primer binding site, and the final cDNA carried a unique molecular identifier that allowed TCR cDNA molecules to be counted accurately. Specific primers in the conserved constant-segment region were used to synthesize first-strand cDNA for the TCR alpha and beta chains. To control for contamination, each cDNA library was double barcoded with a SMART-Mk sample barcode plus Illumina barcodes. TruSeq adapter sequences and Illumina sample barcodes were added in two successive PCR steps. The TCR alpha and beta cDNA libraries were sequenced on the Illumina HiSeq platform using custom primers. The paper's data handling went like this. MiGEC processed the raw reads to extract unique molecular identifiers, while MiXCR was used to determine the CDR3 positions. For each individual, recombination models were inferred using an EM algorithm with the repgenHMM and IGoR tools. Shared clonotypes were analyzed with the tcR package in R, and sharing was normalized by the product of cloneset sizes. Out-of-frame nonproductive sequences were analyzed to study raw recombination free of thymic and clonal selection effects. In TCRdb, the public reads were trimmed at Q25 with fastp and aligned with MiXCR, with productive beta chains retained. Rows with one shared CDR3 protein collapse into an entry with the most common genes and DNA. In this record, the V and J calls reflect TCRdb's handling and not the investigators' own analysis. A total of nearly 250,000 distinct CDR3 sequences appear in this sample, 5.5% to 8% of them only once. The ten largest make up roughly 3.9% of the sample.

All donors were healthy Caucasians. Three pairs of female monozygotic twins, all aged roughly 18 to 30 years, made up the twin cohort. Miltenyi CD45RO+ enrichment and human naive T-cell isolation kits were used to isolate memory (CD45RO+) and naive T cells from PBMC. V is shortened by 4 bases, J by 7 bases, and the region joining them spans 14 bases. The germline V gene (reference sequence) supplies CDR1 LGHDT and CDR2 YNNKEL. Including cysteine and phenylalanine, the CDR3 has 15 amino acids. Only CDR3 DNA remains: 45 bases, in frame from the first base. This clonotype was seen ten or more times. The antigen it binds to is not known. No much larger clone is present one base from it, and per-base qualities are unavailable. These data were also filed under a second study, of yellow fever vaccine responses in identical twins. The second study reports: According to the authors, the vaccine-induced T cell response in identical twins seemed to be partly convergent and partly specific to each individual. The study precisely tracked vaccine-responding T cell clones in identical twins.

Recombination connected TRBV3-1 to TRBJ1-6; a weak D assignment points to TRBD1 (6 bases agree). The sequence was collected from a young woman in good health. The sample was memory (CD45RO+) T cells sorted from blood. Read against the paper, the sample's cell subset or site label means: CD45RO+ enriched T cells. The DNA sequence follows: TGTGCCAGCAGCCTGCGGGACAAGCCAAATTCACCCCTCCACTTT. Translation gives CASSLRDKPNSPLHF.